The 17 T cell receptor beta chains below come from one sample, sequenced in a study of OX40 agonist ivuxolimab in advanced cancers. Here immunoSEQ multiplex PCR was the method, and the copy in TCRdb shows in-frame clones only, minus some. The data contain about 46,000 clones, 70% to 90% of them singletons. This specimen was CD4+ or CD8+ T cells sorted from blood, taken in a trial of the OX40 agonist ivuxolimab. The receptors derive from an adult with an advanced solid tumor such as melanoma, head and neck, liver or kidney cancer.

The chain couples TRBV6-6 to TRBJ1-1; 9 nucleotides match TRBD1. This CDR3 has 15 residues. J was trimmed by 4 bases and V by 8 bases; bases with no gene match: 11. The V gene's germline CDR1 is MNHNY and CDR2 SVGAGI (reference sequence). The CDR3 spells CASRRDRAYGTEAFF. CDR3 coding DNA: TGTGCCAGCCGAAGGGACAGGGCTTACGGCACTGAAGCTTTCTTT.

The V gene is TRBV30, the J gene TRBJ2-2, with TRBD1 matching 9 bases. The CDR3 contains 20 residues. CDR1 and CDR2 from the germline V gene are GTSNPN and SVGIG (reference sequence). J gave up 3 bases and V 3 bases, and 20 bases lay outside the gene matches. The CDR3 spells CAWRSRWRQGVQWDTGELFF. CDR3 bases: TGTGCCTGGAGGTCTCGCTGGCGACAGGGGGTACAATGGGACACCGGGGAGCTGTTTTTT.

The J gene is TRBJ2-3, the V gene TRBV5-6; a possible D gene is TRBD1 (6 bases). The CDR3 length is 18 residues. V shed 4 bases and J shed 0 bases, with 21 bases lying between them. Germline V gene lookup returns CDR1 SGHDT and CDR2 YYEEEE. In nucleotides, the CDR3 is TGTGCCAGCAGCCCCTGGGACACATCCTCCGATAGCACAGATACGCAGTATTTT. Protein product: CASSPWDTSSDSTDTQYF.

This chain links TRBV15 with TRBJ2-7, with 9 bases lining up with TRBD1. The trim removed 6 bases at V and 5 bases at J, leaving 11 bases unmatched. Germline lookup yields CDR1 LNHNV and CDR2 YYDKDF (reference sequence). This CDR3 region has 15 residues. In DNA form, the CDR3 reads TGTGCCACCAGGCAGGACAGGGGACGGGCCCACGAGCAGTACTTC. It yields the protein CATRQDRGRAHEQYF.

This rearrangement joins TRBV29-1 to TRBJ2-2; 10 bases align to TRBD2. V lost 6 bases to trimming and J lost 4 bases; unmatched junction nucleotides: 8. From germline, CDR1 is SQVTM and CDR2 ANQGSEA. The CDR3 has 15 amino acids. CDR3 bases: TGCAGCGTCGACGTGGCTAGCGGGAGCACCGGGGAGCTGTTTTTT. It yields the protein CSVDVASGSTGELFF.

This chain uses TRBV7-6 with TRBJ2-7; 9 positions match TRBD1. V was pared by 1 base and J by 3 bases, with 1 base of the junction left unmatched. CDR1 is SGHVS, CDR2 FNYEAQ, per germline. This CDR3 spans 14 amino acids. CDR3 in DNA: TGTGCCAGCAGCTTAGGGGGACAGGGCTACGAGCAGTACTTC. It encodes CASSLGGQGYEQYF.

The gene calls are TRBV13 and TRBJ1-1; no reliable D call. This CDR3 spans 15 amino acids. From germline, CDR1 is PRHDT and CDR2 FYEKMQ (reference sequence). Trimming took off 5 bases at V and 1 base at J, with 14 bases between the two ends. The CDR3 region is CASSLRRLGNTEAFF. In DNA form, the CDR3 reads TGTGCCAGCAGCCTCAGGAGGCTTGGGAACACTGAAGCTTTCTTT.

The J gene is TRBJ2-3, the V gene TRBV7-2, with 9 bases matching TRBD1. With V trimmed by 5 bases and J by 2 bases, 11 bases remained unmatched. The germline V gene has CDR1 SGHTA and CDR2 FQGNSA. The CDR3 runs to 17 residues. The CDR3: CASSDRSGQGYTDTQYF. For the CDR3, the DNA is TGTGCCAGCAGCGACAGGTCCGGACAGGGGTACACAGATACGCAGTATTTT.

The V call is TRBV6-5, the J call TRBJ2-5; 9 bases match TRBD2. Germline V gene lookup returns CDR1 MNHEY and CDR2 SVGAGI. Trimming took 6 bases from V and 7 from J; bases not matched to a gene: 12. The length of the CDR3 is 15 residues. In nucleotides, the CDR3 is TGTGCCAGCAGACCCAGCGGGGGGACCTACGGGACCCAGTACTTC. Translating gives CASRPSGGTYGTQYF.

CDR3 protein: CASSIQGAQDTQYF. Written as DNA, the CDR3 is TGTGCCAGTAGTATACAGGGGGCGCAAGATACGCAGTATTTT. The rearrangement joins TRBV19 to TRBJ2-3, with TRBD1 identical over 8 bases. This CDR3 contains 14 residues. CDR1 is LNHDA, CDR2 SQIVND, per germline (reference sequence). The J segment lost 5 bases and the V segment lost 2 bases, leaving 3 bases of the junction unmatched.

This chain joins TRBV28 and TRBJ2-7, with 7 nucleotides matching TRBD1. Germline trimming cut 5 bases from V and 0 bases from J; bases unmatched to any gene: 10. CDR3 length: 16 residues. CDR1 MDHEN and CDR2 SYDVKM come from the germline V gene. The CDR3 DNA reads as TGTGCCAGCAGTACGCTTCGGGACAGTTCCTCCTACGAGCAGTACTTC. This codes for CASSTLRDSSSYEQYF.

In its sample, this clone is medium-sized. The CDR3 DNA follows: TGCAGCGCAAGGGCAGGCTACGAGCAGTACTTC. Translated: CSARAGYEQYF. V and J are TRBV20-1 and TRBJ2-7; D unclear. The CDR3 consists of 11 residues. Germline V CDR1 and CDR2: DFQATT, SNEGSKA (reference sequence).

This chain links TRBV5-1 with TRBJ2-7; D might be TRBD1 or TRBD2, each matching 5 bases. Germline V CDR1 and CDR2: SGHRS, YFSETQ. The CDR3 runs 14 residues. Trimming pared 2 bases from V and 2 bases from J, leaving 11 bases between. CDR3 region: CASSFGTGPYEQYF. CDR3 coding DNA: TGCGCCAGCAGCTTCGGCACGGGGCCCTACGAGCAGTACTTC.

This chain connects TRBV4-1 to TRBJ2-7; 9 bases line up with TRBD1. V shed 2 bases and J 3 bases; nucleotides not matched to a gene: 11. CDR3 length: 17 residues. Per the germline V gene, CDR1 is MGHRA and CDR2 is YSYEKL. The CDR3 DNA reads TGCGCCAGCAGCCAAAGGGGACCGGGACAGGGATTCTACGAGCAGTACTTC. The encoded protein is CASSQRGPGQGFYEQYF.

The chain is built from TRBV29-1 and TRBJ2-1; no firm D call. CDR3 length: 16 residues. The germline CDR1 and CDR2 sequences are SQVTM and ANQGSEA. The V end was cut by 7 bases, the J end by 2 bases, with 21 bases between. The CDR3 region has the DNA TGCAGCGCGCAACCCCCGACTCCGGTCACCTACAATGAGCAGTTCTTC. Translating gives CSAQPPTPVTYNEQFF.

The chain is built from TRBV30 and TRBJ2-1; 12 positions agree with TRBD2. The V segment lost 4 bases and the J segment 8 bases; nucleotides outside the gene matches: 6. The CDR3 length is 14 residues. Germline CDR1 GTSNPN, CDR2 SVGIG (reference sequence). In nucleotides, the CDR3 is TGTGCCTGGACAAGGACTAGCGGGAACGATGAGCAGTTCTTC. It encodes CAWTRTSGNDEQFF.

This chain links TRBV28 with TRBJ2-7; D is perhaps TRBD2 (6 bases). With 6 bases removed from V and 0 bases from J, the gap between germline ends came to 9 bases. CDR3 length equals 13 residues. Germline CDR1 reads MDHEN; CDR2 reads SYDVKM. In nucleotides, the CDR3 is TGTGCCAGCAGGGGGGGATTCTCCTACGAGCAGTACTTC. Translating it yields CASRGGFSYEQYF.